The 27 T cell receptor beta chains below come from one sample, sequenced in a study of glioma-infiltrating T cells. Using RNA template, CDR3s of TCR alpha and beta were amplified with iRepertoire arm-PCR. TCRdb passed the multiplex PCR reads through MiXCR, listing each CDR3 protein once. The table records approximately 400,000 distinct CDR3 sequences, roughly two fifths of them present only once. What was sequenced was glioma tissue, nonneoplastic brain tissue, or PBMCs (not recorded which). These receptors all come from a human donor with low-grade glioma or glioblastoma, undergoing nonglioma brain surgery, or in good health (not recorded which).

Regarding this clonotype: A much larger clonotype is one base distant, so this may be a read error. CDR3 DNA: TGTGCCAGCATCCCGGGACAGCTGTACGGAGAGCAGTTCTTC. Protein sequence: CASIPGQLYGEQFF. The gene calls are TRBV7-2 and TRBJ2-1, with 7 bases aligning to TRBD1. The CDR3 covers 14 residues. Germline CDR1 is SGHTA and CDR2 is FQGNSA. Germline trimming cut 7 bases from V and 10 bases from J; bases unmatched to any gene: 13.

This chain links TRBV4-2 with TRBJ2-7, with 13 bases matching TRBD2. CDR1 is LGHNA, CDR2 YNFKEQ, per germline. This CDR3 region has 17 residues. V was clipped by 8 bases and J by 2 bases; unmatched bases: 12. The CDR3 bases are TGTGCCAGCGCTCAGGGACTAGCGGGATCCGCCGCCTACGAGCAGTACTTC. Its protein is CASAQGLAGSAAYEQYF.

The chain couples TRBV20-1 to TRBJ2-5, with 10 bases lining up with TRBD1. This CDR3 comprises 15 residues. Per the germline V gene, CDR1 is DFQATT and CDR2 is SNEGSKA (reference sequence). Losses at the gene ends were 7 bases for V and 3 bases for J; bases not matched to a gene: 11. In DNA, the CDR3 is TGCAGTGGCTCCCCCGGGACAGGGGTTAAAGAGACCCAGTACTTC. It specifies CSGSPGTGVKETQYF.

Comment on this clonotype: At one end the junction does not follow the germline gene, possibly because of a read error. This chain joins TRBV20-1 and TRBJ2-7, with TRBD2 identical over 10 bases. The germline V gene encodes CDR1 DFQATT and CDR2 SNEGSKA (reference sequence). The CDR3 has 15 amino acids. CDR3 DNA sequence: TGCAGTGCTAGAGGGACTAGCGGTGTACACAATGAGCAGTTGTTC. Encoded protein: CSARGTSGVHNEQLF.

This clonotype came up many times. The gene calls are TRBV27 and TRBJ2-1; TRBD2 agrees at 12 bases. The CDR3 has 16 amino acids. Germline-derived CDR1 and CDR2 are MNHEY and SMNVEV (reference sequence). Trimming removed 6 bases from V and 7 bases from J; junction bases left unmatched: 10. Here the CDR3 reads CASSLLAGGIRNEQFF. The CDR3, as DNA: TGTGCCAGCAGCCTACTAGCGGGAGGAATTAGGAATGAGCAGTTCTTC.

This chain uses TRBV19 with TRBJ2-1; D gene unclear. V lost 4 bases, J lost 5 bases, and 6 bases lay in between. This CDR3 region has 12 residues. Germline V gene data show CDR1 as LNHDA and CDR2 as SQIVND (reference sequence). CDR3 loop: CASSNGNNEQFF. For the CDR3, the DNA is TGTGCCAGTAGTAATGGTAACAATGAGCAGTTCTTC.

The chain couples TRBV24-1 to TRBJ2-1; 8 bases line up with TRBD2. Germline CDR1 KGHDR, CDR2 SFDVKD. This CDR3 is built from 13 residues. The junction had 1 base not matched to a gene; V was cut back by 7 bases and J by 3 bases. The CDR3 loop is CATRSGSYNEQFF. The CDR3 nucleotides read TGTGCCACCAGGAGCGGGAGCTACAATGAGCAGTTCTTC.

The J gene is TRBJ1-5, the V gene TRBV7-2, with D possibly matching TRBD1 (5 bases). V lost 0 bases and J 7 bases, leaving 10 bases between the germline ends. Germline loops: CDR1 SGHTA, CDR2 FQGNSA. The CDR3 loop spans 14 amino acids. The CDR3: CASSLAGRRQPQHF. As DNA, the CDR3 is TGTGCCAGCAGCTTAGCGGGGCGTCGACAGCCCCAGCATTTT.

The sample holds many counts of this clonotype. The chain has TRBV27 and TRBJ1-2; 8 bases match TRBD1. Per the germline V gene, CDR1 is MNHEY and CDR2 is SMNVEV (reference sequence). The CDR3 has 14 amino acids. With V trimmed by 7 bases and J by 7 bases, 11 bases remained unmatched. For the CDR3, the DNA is TGTGCCAGCACCCTGACAGGGGATGTAGTTGGCTACACCTTC. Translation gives CASTLTGDVVGYTF.

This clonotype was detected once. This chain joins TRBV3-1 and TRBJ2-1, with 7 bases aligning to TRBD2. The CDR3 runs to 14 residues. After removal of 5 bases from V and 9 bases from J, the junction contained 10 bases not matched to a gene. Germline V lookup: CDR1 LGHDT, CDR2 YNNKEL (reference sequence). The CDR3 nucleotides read TGTGCCAGCAGCACTGCCGGGCGGGAGAGTGAGCAGTTCTTC. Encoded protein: CASSTAGRESEQFF.

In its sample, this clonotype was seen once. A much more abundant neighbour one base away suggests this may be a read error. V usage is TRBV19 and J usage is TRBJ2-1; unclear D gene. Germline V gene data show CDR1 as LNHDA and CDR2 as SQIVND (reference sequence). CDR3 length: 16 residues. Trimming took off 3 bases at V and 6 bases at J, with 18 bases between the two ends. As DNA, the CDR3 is TGTGCCAGTAGTATGACGACTGGGTCCTGCTCCAATGAGCAGTTCTTC. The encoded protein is CASSMTTGSCSNEQFF. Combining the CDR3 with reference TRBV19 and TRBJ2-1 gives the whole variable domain DGGITQSPKYLFRKEGQNVTLSCEQNLNHDAMYWYRQDPGQGLRLIYYSQIVNDFQKGDIAEGYSVSREKKESFPLTVTSAQKNPTAFYLCASSMTTGSCSNEQFFGPGTRLTVL.

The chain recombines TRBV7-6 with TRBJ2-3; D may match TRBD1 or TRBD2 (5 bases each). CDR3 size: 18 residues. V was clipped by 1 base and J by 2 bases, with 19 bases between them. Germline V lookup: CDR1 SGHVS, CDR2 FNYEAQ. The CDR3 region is CASSLGAAPRGATDTQYF. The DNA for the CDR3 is TGTGCCAGCAGCTTAGGAGCGGCCCCGCGTGGGGCCACAGATACGCAGTATTTT.

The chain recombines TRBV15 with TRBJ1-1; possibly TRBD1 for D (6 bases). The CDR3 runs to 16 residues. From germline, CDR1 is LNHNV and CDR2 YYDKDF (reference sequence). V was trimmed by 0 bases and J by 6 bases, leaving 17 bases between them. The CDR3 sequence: CATSRDRGASQPEAFF. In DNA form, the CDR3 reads TGTGCCACCAGCAGAGATCGGGGGGCCTCCCAACCTGAAGCTTTCTTT. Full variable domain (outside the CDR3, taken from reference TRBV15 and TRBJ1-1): DAMVIQNPRYQVTQFGKPVTLSCSQTLNHNVMYWYQQKSSQAPKLLFHYYDKDFNNEADTPDNFQSRRPNTSFCFLDIRSPGLGDTAMYLCATSRDRGASQPEAFFGQGTRLTVV.

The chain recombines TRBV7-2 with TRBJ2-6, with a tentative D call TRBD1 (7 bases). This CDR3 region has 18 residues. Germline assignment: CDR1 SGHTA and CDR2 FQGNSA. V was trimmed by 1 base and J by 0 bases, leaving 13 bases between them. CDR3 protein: CASSLGGTALSGANVLTF. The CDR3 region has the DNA TGTGCCAGCAGCTTAGGCGGGACAGCCCTCTCTGGGGCCAACGTCCTGACTTTC.

The CDR3 is CASSADRGYGANVLTF. The CDR3 DNA follows: TGTGCCAGCAGCGCGGACAGGGGGTACGGGGCCAACGTCCTGACTTTC. J is TRBJ2-6 and V is TRBV4-2; 10 nucleotides line up with TRBD1. CDR3 length: 16 amino acids. With V trimmed by 5 bases and J by 4 bases, 5 bases remained unmatched. Germline values: CDR1 LGHNA, CDR2 YNFKEQ.

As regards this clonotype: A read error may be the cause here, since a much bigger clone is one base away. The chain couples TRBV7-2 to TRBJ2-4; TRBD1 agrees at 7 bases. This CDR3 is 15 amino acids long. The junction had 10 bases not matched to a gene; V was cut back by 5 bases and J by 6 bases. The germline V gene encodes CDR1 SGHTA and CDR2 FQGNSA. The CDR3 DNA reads TGTGCCAGCAGCACCGGGAAAGGGGGCGCAAACATTCAGTACTTC. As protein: CASSTGKGGANIQYF.

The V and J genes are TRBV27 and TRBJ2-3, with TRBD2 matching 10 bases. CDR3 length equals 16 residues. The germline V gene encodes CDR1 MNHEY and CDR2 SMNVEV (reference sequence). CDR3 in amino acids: CVSSFLAGGWTDTQYF. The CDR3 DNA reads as TGTGTTAGCAGTTTTTTAGCGGGAGGTTGGACAGATACGCAGTATTTT.

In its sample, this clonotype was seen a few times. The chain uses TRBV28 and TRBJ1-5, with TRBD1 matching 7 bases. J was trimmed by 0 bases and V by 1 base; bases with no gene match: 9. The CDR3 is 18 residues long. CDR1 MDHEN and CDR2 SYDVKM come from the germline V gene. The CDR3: CASSLFYRGQHSNQPQHF. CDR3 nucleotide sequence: TGTGCCAGCAGTTTATTTTACAGGGGCCAACATAGCAATCAGCCCCAGCATTTT.

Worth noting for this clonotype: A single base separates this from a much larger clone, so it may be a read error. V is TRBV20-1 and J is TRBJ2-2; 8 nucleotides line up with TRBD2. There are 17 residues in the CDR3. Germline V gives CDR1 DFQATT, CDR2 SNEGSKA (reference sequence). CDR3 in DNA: TGCAGTGCTAGAGTCCCAGAAGCGGGAGTTAGCACCGGGGGGCTGTTTTTT. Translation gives CSARVPEAGVSTGGLFF.

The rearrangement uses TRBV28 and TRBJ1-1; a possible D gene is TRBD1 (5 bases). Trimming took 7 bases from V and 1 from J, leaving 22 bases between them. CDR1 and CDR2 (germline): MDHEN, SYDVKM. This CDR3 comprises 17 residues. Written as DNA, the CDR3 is TGTGCCAGCACCTTATCAAGTGGGGCTCCGCAGAACACTGAAGCTTTCTTT. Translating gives CASTLSSGAPQNTEAFF.

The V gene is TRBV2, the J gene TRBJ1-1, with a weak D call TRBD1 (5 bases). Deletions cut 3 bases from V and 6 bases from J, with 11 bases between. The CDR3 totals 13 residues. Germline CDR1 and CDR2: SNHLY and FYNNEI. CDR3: CASSDGMGAEAFF. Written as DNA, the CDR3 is TGTGCCAGCAGTGATGGCATGGGGGCTGAAGCTTTCTTT.

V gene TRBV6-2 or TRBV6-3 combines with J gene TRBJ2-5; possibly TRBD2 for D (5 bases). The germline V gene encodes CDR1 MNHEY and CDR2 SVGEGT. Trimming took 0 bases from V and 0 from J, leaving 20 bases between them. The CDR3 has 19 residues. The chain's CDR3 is CASSYSTGLALGHQETQYF. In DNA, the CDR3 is TGTGCCAGCAGTTACTCGACTGGGCTAGCCCTAGGCCACCAAGAGACCCAGTACTTC.

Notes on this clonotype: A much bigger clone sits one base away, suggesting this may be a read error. The CDR3 nucleotides read TGTGCCAGCAGTTACGATGTAGGGGGATATGGCTACACCTTC. Protein: CASSYDVGGYGYTF. The genes are TRBV6-9 and TRBJ1-2; TRBD1 is a possible D gene (6 bases). In germline, CDR1 is MNHGY, CDR2 SVAAGI. The CDR3 extends over 14 amino acids. Between the trimmed V and J ends, which lost 3 bases and 5 bases, there was a span of 13 bases.

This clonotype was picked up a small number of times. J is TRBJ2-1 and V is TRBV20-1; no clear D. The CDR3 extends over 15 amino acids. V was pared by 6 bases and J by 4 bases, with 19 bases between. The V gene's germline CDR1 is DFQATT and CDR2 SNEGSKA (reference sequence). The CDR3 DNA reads TGCAGTGCCCAGAGAATAGGGCTTACTTACAATGAGCAGTTCTTC. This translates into CSAQRIGLTYNEQFF.

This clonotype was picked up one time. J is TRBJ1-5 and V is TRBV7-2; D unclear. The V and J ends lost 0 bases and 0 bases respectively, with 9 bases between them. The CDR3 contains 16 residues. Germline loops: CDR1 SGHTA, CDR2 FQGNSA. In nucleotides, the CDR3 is TGTGCCAGCAGCTTAGCGCAAACGGGTAGCAATCAGCCCCAGCATTTT. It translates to CASSLAQTGSNQPQHF.

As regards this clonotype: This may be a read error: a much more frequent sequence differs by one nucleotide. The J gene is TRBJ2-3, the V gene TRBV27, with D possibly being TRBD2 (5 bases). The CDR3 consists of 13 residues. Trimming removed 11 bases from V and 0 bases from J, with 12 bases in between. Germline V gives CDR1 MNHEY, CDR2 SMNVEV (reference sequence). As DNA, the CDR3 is TGTGCCGTTAGACTATGTAGCACAGATACGCAGTATTTT. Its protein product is CAVRLCSTDTQYF.

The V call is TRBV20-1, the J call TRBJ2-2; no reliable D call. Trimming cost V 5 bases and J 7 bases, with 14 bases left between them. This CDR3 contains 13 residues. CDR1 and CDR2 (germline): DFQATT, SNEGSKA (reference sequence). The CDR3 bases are TGCAGTGCTCTAAATATGCATAGCGGGGAGCTGTTTTTT. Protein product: CSALNMHSGELFF.